The rows below give T cell receptor beta chains drawn from one sample of a study of post-analysis software for immune sequencing data. TCRdb re-analysed the PCR reads in MiXCR, keeping a single row per CDR3 protein. This sample has 400,000 to 500,000 distinct CDR3 sequences, with about 39% found just once. The sequenced sample was blood. Receptor source: a girl aged 2-10 years with multiple sclerosis. Both conserved end residues are part of each CDR3. D genes are given only for firm matches. Rows give clone size only sometimes, using once, few, many, or a class for an expanded clone.

D gene: NA
V gene: TRBV18
J gene: TRBJ2-1
clone size: NA
CDR3 protein: CASSPGSSPNEQFF
CDR3 DNA: TGTGCCAGCTCACCAGGGTCAAGCCCCAATGAGCAGTTCTTC

D gene: NA
V gene: TRBV27
J gene: TRBJ1-1
clone size: NA
CDR3 protein: CASSLSPGGMNTEAFF
CDR3 DNA: TGTGCCAGCAGTTTATCGCCTGGCGGAATGAACACTGAAGCTTTCTTT

D gene: NA
V gene: TRBV12-3/TRBV12-4
J gene: TRBJ2-1
clone size: few
CDR3 protein: CASSFGGARGEQFF
CDR3 DNA: TGTGCCAGCAGTTTTGGGGGGGCCAGGGGGGAGCAGTTCTTC

D gene: TRBD2
V gene: TRBV20-1
J gene: TRBJ2-2
clone size: NA
CDR3 protein: CSAVAGGPWTGELFF
CDR3 DNA: TGCAGTGCGGTAGCGGGAGGGCCGTGGACCGGGGAGCTGTTTTTT

D gene: TRBD2
V gene: TRBV29-1
J gene: TRBJ2-1
clone size: NA
CDR3 protein: CSVQLATSWYNEQFF
CDR3 DNA: TGCAGCGTTCAACTAGCGACGTCCTGGTACAATGAGCAGTTCTTC

D gene: NA
V gene: TRBV18
J gene: TRBJ2-5
clone size: NA
CDR3 protein: CASSPQFGRQETQYF
CDR3 DNA: TGTGCCAGCTCACCCCAGTTCGGTCGGCAAGAGACCCAGTACTTC

D gene: TRBD2
V gene: TRBV11-2
J gene: TRBJ2-1
clone size: NA
CDR3 protein: CASSFLPSGVSYNEQFF
CDR3 DNA: TGTGCCAGCAGCTTCCTCCCTAGCGGGGTATCCTACAATGAGCAGTTCTTC

D gene: TRBD2
V gene: TRBV20-1
J gene: TRBJ2-5
clone size: few
CDR3 protein: CSSLPERLAGETQYF
CDR3 DNA: TGCAGTTCACTACCGGAGCGACTAGCGGGAGAGACCCAGTACTTC

D gene: NA
V gene: TRBV12-3/TRBV12-4
J gene: TRBJ2-1
clone size: NA
CDR3 protein: CASSLGPSAEQFF
CDR3 DNA: TGTGCCAGCAGTTTGGGGCCTTCCGCTGAGCAGTTCTTC

D gene: TRBD1
V gene: TRBV11-2
J gene: TRBJ1-5
clone size: few
CDR3 protein: CASSLATGVSNQPQHF
CDR3 DNA: TGTGCCAGCAGCTTAGCCACAGGGGTTAGCAATCAGCCCCAGCATTTT

D gene: NA
V gene: TRBV4-1
J gene: TRBJ1-2
clone size: few
CDR3 protein: CASSQDVTVYGYTF
CDR3 DNA: TGCGCCAGCAGCCAAGATGTGACAGTCTATGGCTACACCTTC

D gene: TRBD2
V gene: TRBV28
J gene: TRBJ2-1
clone size: few
CDR3 protein: CASSPPSGTYEQFF
CDR3 DNA: TGTGCCAGCAGCCCCCCTAGCGGGACATATGAGCAGTTCTTC

D gene: NA
V gene: TRBV4-1
J gene: TRBJ1-1
clone size: few
CDR3 protein: CASSQFLQGGVLNTEAFF
CDR3 DNA: TGCGCCAGCAGCCAATTCCTACAGGGCGGAGTTTTGAACACTGAAGCTTTCTTT

D gene: NA
V gene: TRBV6-4
J gene: TRBJ1-2
clone size: few
CDR3 protein: CASSRDANYGYTF
CDR3 DNA: TGTGCCAGCAGTCGGGACGCTAACTATGGCTACACCTTC

D gene: NA
V gene: TRBV28
J gene: TRBJ1-5
clone size: NA
CDR3 protein: CASSFWDGKNQPQHF
CDR3 DNA: TGTGCCAGCAGTTTTTGGGACGGAAAAAATCAGCCCCAGCATTTT

D gene: TRBD1
V gene: TRBV6-5
J gene: TRBJ2-1
clone size: NA
CDR3 protein: CASRADRAINNEQFF
CDR3 DNA: TGTGCCAGCAGGGCGGACAGGGCGATAAACAATGAGCAGTTCTTC

D gene: NA
V gene: TRBV28
J gene: TRBJ1-6
clone size: NA
CDR3 protein: CASGVFSSPLHF
CDR3 DNA: TGTGCCAGCGGGGTTTTTAGTTCACCCCTCCACTTT

D gene: TRBD2
V gene: TRBV7-8
J gene: TRBJ2-1
clone size: NA
CDR3 protein: CASSLASTSGLTNEQFF
CDR3 DNA: TGTGCCAGCAGCTTAGCGAGTACTAGCGGGTTGACCAATGAGCAGTTCTTC

D gene: NA
V gene: TRBV7-9
J gene: TRBJ2-3
clone size: NA
CDR3 protein: CATGQLPTDTQYF
CDR3 DNA: TGTGCCACAGGGCAGCTCCCCACAGATACGCAGTATTTT

D gene: NA
V gene: TRBV29-1
J gene: TRBJ1-2
clone size: NA
CDR3 protein: CSVEDAEYGYTF
CDR3 DNA: TGCAGCGTTGAAGATGCAGAATATGGCTACACCTTC

D gene: NA
V gene: TRBV2
J gene: TRBJ2-7
clone size: NA
CDR3 protein: CASSERGGLRYEQYF
CDR3 DNA: TGTGCCAGCAGTGAAAGGGGGGGACTCCGCTACGAGCAGTACTTC

D gene: NA
V gene: TRBV6-2/TRBV6-3
J gene: TRBJ2-7
clone size: NA
CDR3 protein: CASSYGAGFLSYEQYF
CDR3 DNA: TGTGCCAGCAGTTACGGGGCAGGGTTCCTCTCCTACGAGCAGTACTTC

D gene: NA
V gene: TRBV29-1
J gene: TRBJ1-2
clone size: NA
CDR3 protein: CSVVQLYGYTF
CDR3 DNA: TGCAGCGTTGTACAGCTTTATGGCTACACCTTC

D gene: NA
V gene: TRBV14
J gene: TRBJ1-4
clone size: NA
CDR3 protein: CASSLAGVEKLFF
CDR3 DNA: TGTGCCAGCAGCCTTGCAGGGGTTGAAAAACTGTTTTTT

D gene: TRBD1
V gene: TRBV4-1
J gene: TRBJ1-5
clone size: few
CDR3 protein: CAAGQGPYQPQHF
CDR3 DNA: TGCGCCGCGGGACAGGGGCCATATCAGCCCCAGCATTTT

D gene: NA
V gene: TRBV28
J gene: TRBJ2-5
clone size: NA
CDR3 protein: CASSLMQGRVETQYF
CDR3 DNA: TGTGCCAGCAGTTTAATGCAGGGAAGAGTAGAGACCCAGTACTTC

D gene: TRBD2
V gene: TRBV2
J gene: TRBJ2-5
clone size: once
CDR3 protein: CASSGRAGETQYF
CDR3 DNA: TGTGCCAGCTCGGGACGAGCGGGGGAGACCCAGTACTTC

D gene: NA
V gene: TRBV24-1
J gene: TRBJ2-3
clone size: NA
CDR3 protein: CATSDARSRRDTQYF
CDR3 DNA: TGTGCCACCAGTGATGCTCGGTCTCGTAGGGATACGCAGTATTTT

D gene: TRBD1
V gene: TRBV4-1
J gene: TRBJ2-1
clone size: few
CDR3 protein: CASSQGGTGGNEQFF
CDR3 DNA: TGCGCCAGCAGCCAAGGGGGGACAGGGGGGAATGAGCAGTTCTTC

D gene: NA
V gene: TRBV4-1
J gene: TRBJ1-1
clone size: few
CDR3 protein: CASSHTQLRGGGNTEAFF
CDR3 DNA: TGCGCCAGCAGCCATACCCAGCTAAGGGGCGGGGGGAACACTGAAGCTTTCTTT

D gene: TRBD1
V gene: TRBV20-1
J gene: TRBJ1-5
clone size: NA
CDR3 protein: CSARQTGLNQPQHF
CDR3 DNA: TGCAGTGCTAGGCAGACAGGGCTCAATCAGCCCCAGCATTTT

D gene: NA
V gene: TRBV28
J gene: TRBJ2-1
clone size: NA
CDR3 protein: CASSLDRREFIVYNEQFF
CDR3 DNA: TGTGCCAGCAGTTTAGACAGGAGGGAGTTTATCGTTTACAATGAGCAGTTCTTC

D gene: NA
V gene: TRBV9
J gene: TRBJ1-6
clone size: NA
CDR3 protein: CASSVGEGDSPLHF
CDR3 DNA: TGTGCCAGCAGCGTAGGAGAGGGCGATTCACCCCTCCACTTT

D gene: NA
V gene: TRBV20-1
J gene: TRBJ2-3
clone size: NA
CDR3 protein: CSALLAVSTDTQYF
CDR3 DNA: TGCAGTGCCCTCTTAGCGGTGAGCACGGATACGCAGTATTTT

D gene: TRBD1
V gene: TRBV6-2/TRBV6-3
J gene: TRBJ2-5
clone size: few
CDR3 protein: CASRDSGGETQYF
CDR3 DNA: TGTGCCAGTAGGGACAGCGGAGGAGAGACCCAGTACTTC

D gene: NA
V gene: TRBV6-1
J gene: TRBJ1-5
clone size: few
CDR3 protein: CASSEARKSGQPQHF
CDR3 DNA: TGTGCCAGCAGTGAAGCGCGGAAATCTGGACAGCCCCAGCATTTT

D gene: NA
V gene: TRBV7-2
J gene: TRBJ2-3
clone size: NA
CDR3 protein: CASSLSPWTRGFSTDTQYF
CDR3 DNA: TGTGCCAGCAGCCTTAGCCCCTGGACTAGGGGGTTCAGCACAGATACGCAGTATTTT